Detailed here is one T cell receptor beta chain. The antigen remains unidentified. The sample comes from a study of tissue T cells after allogeneic stem cell transplantation. TCRdb's copy holds only in-frame clones and misses some; the assay was immunoSEQ multiplex PCR. Counted here are roughly 3,000 clones, approximately 67% occurring once; the ten biggest clones make up roughly 16%. General study findings and limits: Only a limited share of tissue TCRs appeared in blood or spleen.

The CDR3 extends over 17 amino acids. The germline CDR1 and CDR2 sequences are LGHNA and YSLEER. V gave up 0 bases and J gave up 2 bases, with 15 bases separating them. Enrolled prospectively were adult allogeneic hematopoietic cell transplant recipients whose graft-versus-host disease was steroid-refractory. The material sequenced was ascending colon tissue, taken at autopsy. This chain connects TRBV4-3 to TRBJ2-3, with D possibly matching TRBD2 (5 bases). The source of this sequence is a male patient older than 55 with steroid-refractory graft-versus-host disease after an allogeneic stem cell transplant. Some T cells may be the graft donor's. The CDR3 DNA sequence: TGCGCCAGCAGCCAAGATCAGCTAGCCTCTCCCACAGATACGCAGTATTTT. This translates into CASSQDQLASPTDTQYF.